A selection of T cell receptor beta chains follows, all from one sample in a study of T cells in tumors after PD-1 blockade. TCRdb's copy holds only in-frame clones and misses some; the assay was immunoSEQ multiplex PCR. The table includes under 40,000 clones, approximately 70% detected once. Sequencing was performed on PBMCs, taken after anti-PD-1 treatment. These receptor sequences come from a human donor with basal cell carcinoma. Each CDR3 is given with its conserved first and last residue. D genes are given only for firm matches. Clone size appears in some rows only: once, few, many, or a class for an expanded clone.

cdr3_nt cdr3_aa j_call d_call v_call clone_size
TGTGCCAGCAGGCGGTCCGGGGGGGCGGCAGATACGCAGTATTTT CASRRSGGAADTQYF TRBJ2-3 TRBD2 TRBV6-5 .
TGTGCCAGCAGGCGCTGGACAGGGGTGAACACTGAAGCTTTCTTT CASRRWTGVNTEAFF TRBJ1-1 TRBD1 TRBV5-6 few
TGTGCCAGCAGCTCGACAGGGGGCGCCTCCAAAAACATTCAGTACTTC CASSSTGGASKNIQYF TRBJ2-4 TRBD1 TRBV7-2 .
TGTGCCAGCAGTTCCGCGGCAGCCCTTAACACCGGGGAGCTGTTTTTT CASSSAAALNTGELFF TRBJ2-2 . TRBV7-6 .
TGCGCCAGCAGCCAAGGACAGGGTCGTCAGCCCCAGCATTTT CASSQGQGRQPQHF TRBJ1-5 TRBD1 TRBV4-3 .
TGCAGCGGCGGGGGTACTGGAAACACCATATATTTT CSGGGTGNTIYF TRBJ1-3 . TRBV29-1 few
TGCGCCAGCAGCTCTGGCGGGGGGTACAATGAGCAGTTCTTC CASSSGGGYNEQFF TRBJ2-1 TRBD2 TRBV5-1 .
TGCGCCAGCAGCTCTCCGGACAGGGGGACTGAAGCTTTCTTT CASSSPDRGTEAFF TRBJ1-1 TRBD1 TRBV4-3 few
TGTGCCAGCAGCTTAGGACTAGCGGGAGTCCAAGAGACCCAGTACTTC CASSLGLAGVQETQYF TRBJ2-5 TRBD2 TRBV5-4 .
TGTGCCATCAGTGTTGGGGGAGGAGGGAACAATGAGCAGTTCTTC CAISVGGGGNNEQFF TRBJ2-1 . TRBV10-3 .
TGTGCCAGCAGCGTAGAGCCGGGAGTCAACGAGCAGTACTTC CASSVEPGVNEQYF TRBJ2-7 . TRBV9 .
TGTGCCAGCAGTTCGGCGGGAGGGCACAACGAGCAGTACTTC CASSSAGGHNEQYF TRBJ2-7 TRBD2 TRBV28 .
TGCGCCAGCAGCTTAGAGGGGCGGAACACTGAAGCTTTCTTT CASSLEGRNTEAFF TRBJ1-1 . TRBV5-1 few
TGTGCCAGTAGTATAGCGGAAGGGGGCAATACGCAGTATTTT CASSIAEGGNTQYF TRBJ2-3 TRBD1 TRBV19 once
TGTGCCAGCAGCCCCGGGACAGGACAAGAGACCCAGTACTTC CASSPGTGQETQYF TRBJ2-5 TRBD1 TRBV6-5 .
TGTGCCAGCAGAATAACAGAAATCTCCTACGAGCAGTACTTC CASRITEISYEQYF TRBJ2-7 . TRBV6-5 .
TGCAGCGTTACAGGGGGCTCCTACAATGAGCAGTTCTTC CSVTGGSYNEQFF TRBJ2-1 TRBD1 TRBV29-1 .
TGTGCTACAGAGGGGATCAACACCGGGGAGCTGTTTTTT CATEGINTGELFF TRBJ2-2 . TRBV28 few
TGCGCCAGCAGCCAAGATTCGGTGAACACTGAAGCTTTCTTT CASSQDSVNTEAFF TRBJ1-1 . TRBV4-3 .
TGTGCCAGCAGCTACCGGGACACTAATGAAAAACTGTTTTTT CASSYRDTNEKLFF TRBJ1-4 . TRBV28 many